These 29 T cell receptor beta chains came from one sample sequenced in a study of T cell responses to AZD1222 COVID-19 vaccine. Using immunoSEQ multiplex PCR, the repertoire was profiled, and TCRdb retains in-frame clones only, with some absent. The sample yields fewer than 30,000 clones, about 93% seen once. The sample in question was peripheral blood, obtained on day 0 of AZD1222 vaccination. These receptors all come from an adult in good health.

The V and J genes are TRBV4-1 and TRBJ1-3, with a tentative D call TRBD1 (6 bases). CDR1 and CDR2 from the germline V gene are MGHRA and YSYEKL. Trimming removed 4 bases from V and 0 bases from J, with 10 bases in between. The CDR3 runs to 15 residues. The CDR3 DNA reads TGCGCCAGCAGCCCTCGGACAGTCTCTGGAAACACCATATATTTT. This encodes CASSPRTVSGNTIYF.

V is TRBV3-1 (or the pseudogene TRBV3-2) and J is TRBJ2-1; the match to TRBD2 covers 11 bases. Unmatched junction bases numbered 6, after V lost 2 bases and J lost 3 bases. The CDR3 has 17 amino acids. Germline-derived CDR1 and CDR2 are LGHDT and YNNKEL (reference sequence). This chain's CDR3 is CASSQTSSGGLYNEQFF. The CDR3 nucleotides are TGTGCCAGCAGCCAAACCTCTAGCGGGGGGCTCTACAATGAGCAGTTCTTC.

V usage is TRBV7-2 and J usage is TRBJ1-2, with D hard to call. V was pared by 1 base and J by 4 bases, with 16 bases between. Per the germline V gene, CDR1 is SGHTA and CDR2 is FQGNSA. The CDR3 is made up of 16 amino acids. The CDR3 coding sequence is TGTGCCAGCAGCTTAGGAGGCGCGCGGCGTCTCTATGGCTACACCTTC. Amino acids: CASSLGGARRLYGYTF.

This sequence joins TRBV12-3 or TRBV12-4 and TRBJ1-6; D remains unclear. The V gene lost 7 bases and the J gene lost 7 bases, with 11 bases spanning the gap. The CDR3 totals 13 residues. CDR3 residues: CASTPRSNSPLHF. The CDR3, as DNA: TGTGCCAGCACTCCCAGGTCGAATTCACCCCTCCACTTT.

This clone was counted between two and nine times. J is TRBJ2-1 and V is TRBV5-4; 9 nucleotides match TRBD2. Germline V gene sequence: CDR1 SGHNT, CDR2 YYREEE (reference sequence). V lost 3 bases and J lost 4; bases outside the gene matches: 5. The CDR3 has 15 residues. The CDR3: CASSSWTSEYNEQFF. The DNA for the CDR3 is TGTGCCAGCAGCTCCTGGACTAGCGAATACAATGAGCAGTTCTTC.

The chain is built from TRBV7-2 and TRBJ2-7; D is perhaps TRBD1 (6 bases). The CDR3 has 15 residues. CDR1 is SGHTA and CDR2 is FQGNSA in the germline V gene. Trimming took off 2 bases at V and 7 bases at J, with 18 bases between the two ends. Here the CDR3 DNA reads TGTGCCAGCAGCTTAAGGCCCCAGGGGTCCAGAGAGCAGTACTTC. It specifies CASSLRPQGSREQYF. The full variable domain, completed using reference TRBV7-2 and TRBJ2-7, is GAGVSQSPSNKVTEKGKDVELRCDPISGHTALYWYRQSLGQGLEFLIYFQGNSAPDKSGLPSDRFSAERTGGSVSTLTIQRTQQEDSAVYLCASSLRPQGSREQYFGPGTRLTVT.

The rearrangement uses TRBV28 and TRBJ2-3; 8 bases map to TRBD2. Germline V CDR1 and CDR2: MDHEN, SYDVKM. There are 14 residues in the CDR3. Trimming cost V 3 bases and J 8 bases; bases outside gene matches: 7. CDR3: CASSLRTSMGTQYF. The CDR3 DNA reads TGTGCCAGCAGTTTGCGGACTAGCATGGGTACGCAGTATTTT.

Here the CDR3 DNA reads TGTGCCACCCGACAGACGCGGAACACTGAAGCTTTCTTT. Its protein product is CATRQTRNTEAFF. The chain employs TRBV12-3 or TRBV12-4 and TRBJ1-1; weak D call: TRBD1 (5 bases). Between the trimmed V and J ends, which lost 10 bases and 1 base, there was a span of 13 bases. The CDR3 runs 13 residues.

This sequence joins TRBV6-6 and TRBJ2-3, with D unresolved. The ends were cut back, 2 bases at V and 2 bases at J, with 5 bases in the middle. The CDR3 has 13 residues. Germline CDR1 is MNHNY and CDR2 is SVGAGI (reference sequence). The CDR3: CASSYHYTDTQYF. CDR3 nucleotides: TGTGCCAGCAGTTACCACTACACAGATACGCAGTATTTT.

This chain connects TRBV5-4 to TRBJ2-7, with TRBD1 as a possible D gene (6 bases). V was shortened by 4 bases and J by 7 bases, with 12 bases between the two germline ends. Looked up from germline, CDR1 is SGHNT and CDR2 is YYREEE (reference sequence). The CDR3 length is 12 residues. The CDR3: CASSPTGKEQYF. The CDR3 DNA is TGTGCCAGCAGCCCAACAGGGAAGGAGCAGTACTTC. The full variable domain, in which reference TRBV5-4 and TRBJ2-7 provide the parts outside the CDR3, is ETGVTQSPTHLIKTRGQQVTLRCSSQSGHNTVSWYQQALGQGPQFIFQYYREEENGRGNFPPRFSGLQFPNYSSELNVNALELDDSALYLCASSPTGKEQYFGPGTRLTVT.

The V gene is TRBV7-9, the J gene TRBJ2-2; 14 positions match TRBD2. CDR3 length equals 18 residues. CDR1 is SEHNR and CDR2 is FQNEAQ in the germline V gene (reference sequence). Trimming cost V 5 bases and J 1 base; bases outside gene matches: 6. The CDR3 here is CASSPGTSGSLNTGELFF. CDR3 DNA sequence: TGTGCCAGCAGCCCAGGGACTAGCGGGAGTTTGAACACCGGGGAGCTGTTTTTT.

This clone was found once. The J gene is TRBJ1-6, the V gene TRBV7-2, with D unresolved. Germline V lookup: CDR1 SGHTA, CDR2 FQGNSA. The CDR3 has 13 amino acids. Trimming removed 1 base from V and 7 bases from J, with 5 bases in between. The CDR3 DNA is TGTGCCAGCAGCTTAGTTTTAAATTCACCCCTCCACTTT. Translating it yields CASSLVLNSPLHF.

J is TRBJ2-7 and V is TRBV11-2; D ambiguous. The germline V and J ends were trimmed by 6 bases and 6 bases, with 15 bases remaining between them. The germline gives CDR1 SGHAT, CDR2 FQNNGV. The CDR3 sequence is 13 residues long. The CDR3 region has the DNA TGTGCCAGCAGTTATCGGACGGCCACCGAGCAGTACTTC. Protein product: CASSYRTATEQYF.

The V gene is TRBV6-2 or TRBV6-3, the J gene TRBJ1-1; D not resolved. CDR3 size: 13 residues. V lost 2 bases and J 7 bases, leaving 11 bases between the germline ends. CDR1 MNHEY and CDR2 SVGEGT come from the germline V gene. The CDR3 region is CASSYAEGREAFF. CDR3 DNA sequence: TGTGCCAGCAGTTACGCAGAGGGCCGTGAAGCTTTCTTT.

This clone occurred once. V usage is TRBV11-2 and J usage is TRBJ2-7; 8 nucleotides match TRBD1. Germline V gene sequence: CDR1 SGHAT, CDR2 FQNNGV. V was pared by 1 base and J by 3 bases, with 11 bases of the junction left unmatched. This CDR3 region has 17 residues. The CDR3 loop is CASSLGVTGAFFYEQYF. In DNA form, the CDR3 reads TGTGCCAGCAGCTTAGGGGTGACAGGGGCCTTCTTCTACGAGCAGTACTTC.

This clone appeared once. The chain carries TRBV30 and TRBJ2-3; possible D gene TRBD2, 5 bases. The CDR3 has 13 residues. The V gene's germline CDR1 is GTSNPN and CDR2 SVGIG (reference sequence). V was clipped by 4 bases and J by 3 bases, with 11 bases between them. CDR3 nucleotide sequence: TGTGCCTGGAAAAGCGGCGGGACAGATACGCAGTATTTT. Translated: CAWKSGGTDTQYF.

This rearrangement joins TRBV30 to TRBJ1-3; D perhaps matches TRBD1 (5 bases). Germline CDR1 GTSNPN, CDR2 SVGIG (reference sequence). The CDR3 extends over 13 amino acids. V lost 7 bases and J 1 base, leaving 11 bases between the germline ends. The CDR3 sequence is CAYLDRSGNTIYF. CDR3 coding DNA: TGTGCCTATTTAGACAGATCTGGAAACACCATATATTTT.

The J gene is TRBJ1-5, the V gene TRBV19, with a tentative D call TRBD1 (6 bases). This CDR3 region has 16 residues. Looked up from germline, CDR1 is LNHDA and CDR2 is SQIVND (reference sequence). The V end lost 5 bases, the J end lost 2 bases, and 16 bases lay between the germline ends. CDR3 DNA sequence: TGTGCCAGTAGTCCCCAACGGAAGGGGGGCAATCAGCCCCAGCATTTT. This gives the protein CASSPQRKGGNQPQHF.

For this clone: The germline gene is not matched at one end of the junction; a read error may be the cause. V and J are TRBV6-1 and TRBJ1-3, with TRBD1 as a possible D gene (5 bases). The CDR3 sequence is 12 residues long. The germline gives CDR1 MNHNS, CDR2 SASEGT. CDR3 in amino acids: CASSQDAAGGDF. CDR3 nucleotide sequence: TGTGCCAGCAGTCAAGACGCGGCCGGAGGGGATTTT.

The chain uses TRBV6-5 and TRBJ2-5, with D perhaps TRBD1 (6 bases). The germline V gene encodes CDR1 MNHEY and CDR2 SVGAGI. The CDR3 runs 14 residues. Trimming removed 5 bases from V and 2 bases from J, with 12 bases in between. The CDR3 DNA reads TGTGCCAGCAGTCTCCAGACAGGTCAAGAGACCCAGTACTTC. Translation gives CASSLQTGQETQYF.

This chain connects TRBV27 to TRBJ1-1, with D possibly TRBD1 on 5 matching bases. Germline values: CDR1 MNHEY, CDR2 SMNVEV (reference sequence). V was clipped by 4 bases and J by 3 bases, with 18 bases between them. The CDR3 runs to 16 residues. The CDR3 region is CASSSYRGVLHTEAFF. The CDR3 DNA follows: TGTGCCAGCAGTTCCTATCGGGGGGTTCTTCACACTGAAGCTTTCTTT.

The chain recombines TRBV5-3 with TRBJ2-7; 13 nucleotides align to TRBD2. TRBV5-3 is marked as an open reading frame, function uncertain. The CDR3 runs to 20 residues. After removal of 2 bases from V and 2 bases from J, the junction contained 16 bases not matched to a gene. The CDR3 DNA follows: TGTGCCAGAAGCTTTCGCGGACTAGCGGGGGAAAACCTAAATCCCTACGAGCAGTACTTC. This gives the protein CARSFRGLAGENLNPYEQYF.

This chain connects TRBV6-6 to TRBJ2-7; D not certain. V dropped 6 bases and J dropped 0 bases, with 9 bases sitting between them. The CDR3 runs to 13 residues. From germline, CDR1 is MNHNY and CDR2 SVGAGI (reference sequence). The CDR3 region has the DNA TGTGCCAGCAGAAACATCGGCTCCTACGAGCAGTACTTC. Its protein is CASRNIGSYEQYF.

The V gene is TRBV7-9, the J gene TRBJ1-2; 9 bases map to TRBD1. The V gene end was trimmed by 2 bases and the J gene end by 4 bases; junction bases not matched to a gene: 14. The CDR3 has 18 residues. CDR1 and CDR2 (germline): SEHNR, FQNEAQ (reference sequence). The CDR3 nucleotides are TGTGCCAGCAGCTTAAAGGTTTGGACAGGGGTCTTCGTCTATGGCTACACCTTC. Translating it yields CASSLKVWTGVFVYGYTF. Supplemented by reference TRBV7-9 and TRBJ1-2, the full variable domain reads DTGVSQNPRHKITKRGQNVTFRCDPISEHNRLYWYRQTLGQGPEFLTYFQNEAQLEKSRLLSDRFSAERPKGSFSTLEIQRTEQGDSAMYLCASSLKVWTGVFVYGYTFGSGTRLTVV.

V and J are TRBV28 and TRBJ2-2; TRBD1 aligns across 9 bases. V was clipped by 3 bases and J by 3 bases; unmatched bases: 2. From germline, CDR1 is MDHEN and CDR2 SYDVKM. CDR3 size: 15 residues. In DNA form, the CDR3 reads TGTGCCAGCAGTTTGGGACAGGGATACACCGGGGAGCTGTTTTTT. Its protein product is CASSLGQGYTGELFF.

J is TRBJ2-5 and V is TRBV28; D is unclear. Germline CDR1 and CDR2: MDHEN and SYDVKM. The CDR3 runs 12 residues. Trimming removed 2 bases at V and 3 bases at J, with 4 bases between. The DNA of the CDR3 is TGTGCCAGCAGTTTAACAGAAGAGACCCAGTACTTC. Encoded protein: CASSLTEETQYF.

The chain joins TRBV12-3 or TRBV12-4 to TRBJ1-2, with D perhaps TRBD1 (5 bases). The CDR3 contains 13 residues. V was clipped by 7 bases and J by 8 bases, with 17 bases between them. The CDR3 DNA is TGTGCCAGCACCTTAGGCAGGGTAGGAGGCTACACCTTC. It yields the protein CASTLGRVGGYTF.

The chain has TRBV9 and TRBJ2-3, with 9 bases lining up with TRBD2. Trimming took 4 bases from V and 5 from J; bases not matched to a gene: 8. The CDR3 totals 15 residues. CDR1 SGDLS and CDR2 YYNGEE come from the germline V gene. As DNA, the CDR3 is TGTGCCAGCAGCATTAATAGCGGGAGCGTAGATACGCAGTATTTT. It is translated as CASSINSGSVDTQYF.

J is TRBJ2-7 and V is TRBV7-9; D may correspond to TRBD1 or TRBD2 (6 bases each). The CDR3 spans 15 residues. The V and J ends lost 5 bases and 6 bases respectively, with 20 bases between them. Germline CDR1 SEHNR, CDR2 FQNEAQ (reference sequence). The CDR3 sequence is CASSPFGGPTAEQYF. The CDR3 nucleotides are TGTGCCAGCAGCCCATTCGGGGGCCCGACAGCCGAGCAGTACTTC.